The 17 T cell receptor beta chains in this list originate from one sample, sequenced in a study of CD8 T cell repertoires and HIV-1 epitope variants. Profiled with immunoSEQ multiplex PCR; TCRdb holds only in-frame clones, not every one. Among fewer than 6,500 clones listed, roughly two thirds were seen once. These TCRs are of unknown antigen specificity. Input material: cultured CD8+ T cells derived from PBMCs. Receptors originate from a male donor with HIV.

This rearrangement joins TRBV27 to TRBJ2-1; D not resolved. Per germline, CDR1 MNHEY and CDR2 SMNVEV (reference sequence). This CDR3 has 15 residues. Trimming took 3 bases from V and 0 from J, leaving 9 bases between them. The DNA for the CDR3 is TGTGCCAGCAGTTTCCCAGGTGTCTCCTACAATGAGCAGTTCTTC. It codes for CASSFPGVSYNEQFF.

This clone was seen a handful of times. The V and J genes are TRBV5-1 and TRBJ2-7; D ambiguous. V gave up 3 bases and J gave up 2 bases, with 3 bases separating them. This CDR3 is 11 amino acids long. Germline loops: CDR1 SGHRS, CDR2 YFSETQ. In DNA form, the CDR3 reads TGCGCCAGCAGCTGGACCTACGAGCAGTACTTC. Translating gives CASSWTYEQYF.

The chain recombines TRBV7-9 with TRBJ2-1, with 9 bases matching TRBD1. This CDR3 is 15 amino acids long. The V segment lost 5 bases and the J segment 7 bases; nucleotides outside the gene matches: 9. Germline V gene data show CDR1 as SEHNR and CDR2 as FQNEAQ (reference sequence). This chain's CDR3 is CASSDTGTGRNEQFF. The CDR3 nucleotides read TGTGCCAGCAGCGACACCGGGACAGGGCGGAATGAGCAGTTCTTC.

V gene TRBV5-1 combines with J gene TRBJ2-1; the D is unclear. Per germline, CDR1 SGHRS and CDR2 YFSETQ. V lost 0 bases to trimming and J lost 2 bases, with 6 bases between them. This CDR3 is built from 14 residues. The CDR3 sequence: CASSLGETYNEQFF. CDR3 DNA sequence: TGCGCCAGCAGCTTGGGAGAAACCTACAATGAGCAGTTCTTC. The full variable domain, in which reference TRBV5-1 and TRBJ2-1 provide the parts outside the CDR3, is KAGVTQTPRYLIKTRGQQVTLSCSPISGHRSVSWYQQTPGQGLQFLFEYFSETQRNKGNFPGRFSGRQFSNSRSEMNVSTLELGDSALYLCASSLGETYNEQFFGPGTRLTVL.

This clone was observed a handful of times. The chain combines TRBV7-3 with TRBJ2-3; D is unclear. The length of the CDR3 is 13 residues. CDR1 and CDR2 from the germline V gene are SGHTA and FQGTGA. V was shortened by 0 bases and J by 3 bases, with 4 bases between the two germline ends. The CDR3 region has the DNA TGTGCCAGCAGCTTAACGGGGACAGATACGCAGTATTTT. It specifies CASSLTGTDTQYF. The whole variable domain, filled in from reference TRBV7-3 and TRBJ2-3, reads GAGVSQTPSNKVTEKGKYVELRCDPISGHTALYWYRQSLGQGPEFLIYFQGTGAADDSGLPNDRFFAVRPEGSVSTLKIQRTERGDSAVYLCASSLTGTDTQYFGPGTRLTVL.

The rearrangement links TRBV4-3 to TRBJ1-5; D remains unclear. CDR1 and CDR2 (germline): LGHNA, YSLEER. The CDR3 totals 15 residues. V was shortened by 0 bases and J by 0 bases, with 6 bases between the two germline ends. The CDR3 spells CASSQDTDSNQPQHF. In DNA form, the CDR3 reads TGCGCCAGCAGCCAAGATACAGATAGCAATCAGCCCCAGCATTTT.

This clone was seen a single time. The V gene is TRBV5-4, the J gene TRBJ2-7, with a possible D match to TRBD1 (7 bases). V was pared by 2 bases and J by 6 bases, with 12 bases between. Germline CDR1 is SGHNT and CDR2 is YYREEE (reference sequence). The CDR3 consists of 13 residues. The CDR3 protein is CASSFQGGSEQYF. As DNA, the CDR3 is TGTGCCAGCAGCTTCCAGGGGGGATCCGAGCAGTACTTC.

The rearrangement links TRBV2 to TRBJ1-5; D remains ambiguous. With 6 bases removed from V and 2 bases from J, the gap between germline ends came to 11 bases. CDR3 size: 14 residues. Germline V gives CDR1 SNHLY, CDR2 FYNNEI. CDR3 protein: CASSLGQGNQPQHF. DNA of the CDR3: TGTGCCAGCAGCCTCGGGCAGGGCAATCAGCCCCAGCATTTT.

J is TRBJ1-1 and V is TRBV27, with D unresolved. CDR1 MNHEY and CDR2 SMNVEV come from the germline V gene (reference sequence). Deletions cut 4 bases from V and 3 bases from J, with 15 bases between. The CDR3 runs 15 residues. DNA for the CDR3: TGTGCCAGCAGTTCCCTCCTGGGGTTGGACACTGAAGCTTTCTTT. Amino acid sequence: CASSSLLGLDTEAFF.

V and J are TRBV6-1 and TRBJ2-7; 12 positions match TRBD1. Germline lookup yields CDR1 MNHNS and CDR2 SASEGT. J gave up 4 bases and V 3 bases, and 4 bases lay outside the gene matches. The length of the CDR3 is 15 residues. The CDR3 nucleotides are TGTGCCAGCAGTGATGCGGGACAGGGGGCTTACGAGCAGTACTTC. Its protein product is CASSDAGQGAYEQYF.

This clone was observed once. The rearrangement uses TRBV4-3 and TRBJ2-7; maybe TRBD1 (6 bases). Trimming took 0 bases from V and 2 from J, leaving 8 bases between them. Germline lookup yields CDR1 LGHNA and CDR2 YSLEER. The CDR3 is made up of 14 amino acids. The CDR3 DNA sequence: TGCGCCAGCAGCCAAGAAACAGGGACCTACGAGCAGTACTTC. This sequence encodes CASSQETGTYEQYF.

In its sample, this clone was seen a few times. V is TRBV5-6 and J is TRBJ2-7; TRBD1 agrees at 8 bases. The CDR3 contains 16 residues. The V segment lost 4 bases and the J segment 1 base; nucleotides outside the gene matches: 10. Germline V gene lookup returns CDR1 SGHDT and CDR2 YYEEEE. In nucleotides, the CDR3 is TGTGCCAGCAGCCCAGGGGGCTCTTATATATCCTACGAGCAGTACTTC. This gives the protein CASSPGGSYISYEQYF.

The V call is TRBV27, the J call TRBJ2-5; TRBD2 matches 7 bases. The J call is in doubt because the DNA end fits TRBJ2-7 better. This CDR3 contains 15 residues. Looked up from germline, CDR1 is MNHEY and CDR2 is SMNVEV (reference sequence). The CDR3 is CASSLSGGSGDEQYF. In nucleotides, the CDR3 is TGTGCCAGCAGTTTATCGGGCGGGAGCGGCGACGAGCAGTACTTC.

This clone was found a few times. The chain links TRBV5-4 to TRBJ2-5; the match to TRBD2 covers 7 bases. The J call is uncertain, as TRBJ2-7 better fits the DNA end. The CDR3 spans 12 residues. The germline gives CDR1 SGHNT, CDR2 YYREEE (reference sequence). This CDR3 is CASSPGGYEQYF. The CDR3 region has the DNA TGTGCCAGCAGCCCCGGGGGGTACGAGCAGTACTTC.

The gene calls are TRBV28 and TRBJ1-2; D remains ambiguous. V was trimmed by 1 base and J by 3 bases, leaving 15 bases between them. The CDR3 runs to 16 residues. Per the germline V gene, CDR1 is MDHEN and CDR2 is SYDVKM. CDR3 sequence (DNA): TGTGCCAGCAGTTTATTTCCCTCTGATTTTGACTATGGCTACACCTTC. Translating gives CASSLFPSDFDYGYTF.

The V gene is TRBV7-8, the J gene TRBJ1-1, with 9 bases identical to TRBD1. J was trimmed by 2 bases and V by 1 base; bases with no gene match: 2. Germline loops: CDR1 SGHVS, CDR2 FQNEAQ. This CDR3 is 15 amino acids long. CDR3 DNA: TGTGCCAGCAGCTTAGAGGGACAGGGCAACACTGAAGCTTTCTTT. This encodes CASSLEGQGNTEAFF.

There are a few counts of this clone. This chain uses TRBV7-8 with TRBJ1-2; the D is unclear. The germline V gene has CDR1 SGHVS and CDR2 FQNEAQ. The CDR3 extends over 13 amino acids. V lost 5 bases and J lost 7, with 14 bases in between. The CDR3 bases are TGTGCCAGCAGCCCACTGATGGGGTCTGGCTACACCTTC. Translation: CASSPLMGSGYTF. The whole variable domain, filled in from reference TRBV7-8 and TRBJ1-2, reads GAGVSQSPRYKVAKRGQDVALRCDPISGHVSLFWYQQALGQGPEFLTYFQNEAQLDKSGLPSDRFFAERPEGSVSTLKIQRTQQEDSAVYLCASSPLMGSGYTFGSGTRLTVV.